This T cell receptor beta chain was sequenced during a study of molecular identifiers for immune sequencing clone quantification. Study findings and constraints: Should identical TCR molecules share a barcode, the sizes of highly expanded clones could be underestimated. In naive cells, under 1% of molecules belonged to clones above 20 RNA copies, against over 99% in effector cells.

This clonotype came up a few times. Antigen specificity is unknown. In germline, CDR1 is MNHNY, CDR2 SVGAGI (reference sequence). V trimming: 4 bases; J trimming: 0 bases; junction bases outside the gene matches: 8. CDR3 length: 19 amino acids. Each CDR3 protein gets one entry after TCRdb re-called the PCR reads with MiXCR. The sample holds about 640,000 distinct CDR3 sequences, about 20% seen once. The source is a human donor in good health. Some libraries in this study had Jurkat cell RNA spiked in. V usage is TRBV6-6 and J usage is TRBJ2-3; TRBD2 matches at 15 bases. Sequenced material: naive CD8+ T cells from blood, with Jurkat cell RNA spiked in. This sample's subset: FACS-sorted CD8+CD4-CCR7+CD45RA+ naive T cells. This CDR3 reads CASSSHSGLAGGSTDTQYF. In DNA form, the CDR3 reads TGTGCCAGCAGTTCGCATTCGGGACTAGCGGGGGGCAGCACAGATACGCAGTATTTT.